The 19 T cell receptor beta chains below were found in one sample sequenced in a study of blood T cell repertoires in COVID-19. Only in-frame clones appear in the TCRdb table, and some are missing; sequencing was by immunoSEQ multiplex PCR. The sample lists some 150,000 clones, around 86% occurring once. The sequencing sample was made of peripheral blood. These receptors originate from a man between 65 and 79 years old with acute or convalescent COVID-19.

CDR3 loop: CASSIPLAGGEETQYF. In DNA, the CDR3 is TGTGCCAGTAGTATCCCACTAGCGGGAGGAGAAGAGACCCAGTACTTC. V gene TRBV19 combines with J gene TRBJ2-5; 12 positions match TRBD2. This CDR3 comprises 16 residues. V was pared by 3 bases and J by 3 bases, with 5 bases of the junction left unmatched. CDR1 and CDR2 from the germline V gene are LNHDA and SQIVND (reference sequence).

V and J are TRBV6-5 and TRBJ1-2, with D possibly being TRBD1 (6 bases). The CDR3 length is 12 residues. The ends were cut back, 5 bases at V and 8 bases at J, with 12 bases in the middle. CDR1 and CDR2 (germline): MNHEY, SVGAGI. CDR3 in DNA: TGTGCCAGCAGTAGGAACAGGGACGGCTACACCTTC. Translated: CASSRNRDGYTF.

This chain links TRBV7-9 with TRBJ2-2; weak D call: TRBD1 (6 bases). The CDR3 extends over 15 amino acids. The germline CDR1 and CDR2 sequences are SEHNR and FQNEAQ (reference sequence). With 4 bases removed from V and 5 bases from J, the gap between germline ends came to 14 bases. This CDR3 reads CASSSKGGGTGELFF. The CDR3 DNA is TGTGCCAGCAGCTCTAAAGGGGGTGGAACCGGGGAGCTGTTTTTT.

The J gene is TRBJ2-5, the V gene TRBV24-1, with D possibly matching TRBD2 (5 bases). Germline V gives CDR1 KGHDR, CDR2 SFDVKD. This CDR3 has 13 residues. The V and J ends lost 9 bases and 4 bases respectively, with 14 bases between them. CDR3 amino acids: CATLSEGRETQYF. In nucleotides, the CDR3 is TGTGCCACCCTATCCGAGGGTCGAGAGACCCAGTACTTC.

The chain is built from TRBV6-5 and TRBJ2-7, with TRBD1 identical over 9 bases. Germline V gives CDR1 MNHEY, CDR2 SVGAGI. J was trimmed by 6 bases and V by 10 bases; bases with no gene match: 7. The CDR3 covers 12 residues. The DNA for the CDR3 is TGTGCCACCTGGGACAGGGTCCTCGAGCAGTACTTC. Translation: CATWDRVLEQYF.

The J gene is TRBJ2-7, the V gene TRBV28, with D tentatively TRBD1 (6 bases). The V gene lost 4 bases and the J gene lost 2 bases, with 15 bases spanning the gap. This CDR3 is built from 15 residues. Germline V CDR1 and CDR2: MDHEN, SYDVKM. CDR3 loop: CASSSPRTATYEQYF. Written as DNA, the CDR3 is TGTGCCAGCAGTTCACCTCGGACAGCAACCTACGAGCAGTACTTC.

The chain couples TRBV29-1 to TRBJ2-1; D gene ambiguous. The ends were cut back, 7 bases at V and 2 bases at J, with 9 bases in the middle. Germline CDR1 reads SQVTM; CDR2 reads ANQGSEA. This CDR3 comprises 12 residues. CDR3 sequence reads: CSAGDAYNEQFF. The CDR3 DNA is TGCAGCGCCGGAGACGCCTACAATGAGCAGTTCTTC.

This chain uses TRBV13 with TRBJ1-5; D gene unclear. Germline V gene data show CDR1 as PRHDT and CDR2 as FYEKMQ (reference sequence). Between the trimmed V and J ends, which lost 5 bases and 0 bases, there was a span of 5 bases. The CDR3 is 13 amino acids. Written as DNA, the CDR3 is TGTGCCAGCAGCCAGATTAGCAATCAGCCCCAGCATTTT. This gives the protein CASSQISNQPQHF.

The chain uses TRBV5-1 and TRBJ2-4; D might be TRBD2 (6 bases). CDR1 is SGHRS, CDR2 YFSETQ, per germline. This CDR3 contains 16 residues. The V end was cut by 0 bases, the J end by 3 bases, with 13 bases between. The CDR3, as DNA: TGCGCCAGCAGCTTGGTGTCGGGGGTAGTCAAAAACATTCAGTACTTC. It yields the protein CASSLVSGVVKNIQYF.

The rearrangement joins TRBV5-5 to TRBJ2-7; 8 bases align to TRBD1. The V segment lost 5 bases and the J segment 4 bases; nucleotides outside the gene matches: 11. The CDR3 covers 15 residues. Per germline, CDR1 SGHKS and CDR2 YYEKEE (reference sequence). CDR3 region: CASSGIQGARYEQYF. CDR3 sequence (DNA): TGTGCCAGCAGTGGGATTCAGGGGGCGAGGTACGAGCAGTACTTC. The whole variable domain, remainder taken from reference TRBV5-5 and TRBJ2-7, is DAGVTQSPTHLIKTRGQQVTLRCSPISGHKSVSWYQQVLGQGPQFIFQYYEKEERGRGNFPDRFSARQFPNYSSELNVNALLLGDSALYLCASSGIQGARYEQYFGPGTRLTVT.

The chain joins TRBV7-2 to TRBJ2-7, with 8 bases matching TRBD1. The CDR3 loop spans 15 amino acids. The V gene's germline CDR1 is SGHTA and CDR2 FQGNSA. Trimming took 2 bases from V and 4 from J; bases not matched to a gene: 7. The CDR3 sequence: CASSLIGRQGYEQYF. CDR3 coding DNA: TGTGCCAGCAGCTTAATTGGAAGACAGGGGTACGAGCAGTACTTC.

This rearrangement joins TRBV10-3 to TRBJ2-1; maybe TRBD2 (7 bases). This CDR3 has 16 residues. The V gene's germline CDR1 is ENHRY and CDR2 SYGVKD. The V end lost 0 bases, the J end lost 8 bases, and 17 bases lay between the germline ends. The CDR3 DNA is TGTGCCATCAGTGAGTCAGGGGGGGGCTGGAGAGATGAGCAGTTCTTC. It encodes CAISESGGGWRDEQFF.

For the CDR3, the DNA is TGTGCCAGCAGCCCCCGGGCGTCTAGCGGGGGGGGCACAGATACGCAGTATTTT. Its protein is CASSPRASSGGGTDTQYF. The chain has TRBV9 and TRBJ2-3, with TRBD2 identical over 12 bases. The germline CDR1 and CDR2 sequences are SGDLS and YYNGEE. With V trimmed by 4 bases and J by 1 base, 10 bases remained unmatched. The CDR3 has 18 amino acids.

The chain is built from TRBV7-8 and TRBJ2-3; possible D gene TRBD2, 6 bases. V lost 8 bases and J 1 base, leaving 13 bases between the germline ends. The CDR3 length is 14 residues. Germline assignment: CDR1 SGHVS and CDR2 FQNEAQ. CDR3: CASSASDRTDTQYF. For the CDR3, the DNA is TGTGCCAGCTCTGCTAGCGACCGCACAGATACGCAGTATTTT.

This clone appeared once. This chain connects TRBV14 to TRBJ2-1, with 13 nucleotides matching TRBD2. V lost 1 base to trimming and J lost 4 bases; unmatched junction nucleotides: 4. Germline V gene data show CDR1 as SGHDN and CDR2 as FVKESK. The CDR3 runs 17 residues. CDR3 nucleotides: TGTGCCAGCAGCCAAGTGACTAGCGGGAGGCCTTACAATGAGCAGTTCTTC. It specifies CASSQVTSGRPYNEQFF.

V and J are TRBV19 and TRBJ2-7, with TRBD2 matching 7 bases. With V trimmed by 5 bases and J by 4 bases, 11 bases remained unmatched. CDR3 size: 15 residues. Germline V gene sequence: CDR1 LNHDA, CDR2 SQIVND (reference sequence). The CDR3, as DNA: TGTGCCAGTAGTGTCGGGAGGTCCCTCTGGTACGAGCAGTACTTC. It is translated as CASSVGRSLWYEQYF. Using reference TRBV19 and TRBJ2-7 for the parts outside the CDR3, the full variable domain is DGGITQSPKYLFRKEGQNVTLSCEQNLNHDAMYWYRQDPGQGLRLIYYSQIVNDFQKGDIAEGYSVSREKKESFPLTVTSAQKNPTAFYLCASSVGRSLWYEQYFGPGTRLTVT.

CDR3: CASSWGVGGIGNYGYTF. The CDR3 DNA is TGTGCCAGCAGTTGGGGCGTAGGGGGAATTGGGAACTATGGCTACACCTTC. The V and J genes are TRBV28 and TRBJ1-2; maybe TRBD1 (6 bases). The CDR3 loop spans 17 amino acids. CDR1 is MDHEN, CDR2 SYDVKM, per germline. Trimming removed 4 bases at V and 2 bases at J, with 20 bases between.

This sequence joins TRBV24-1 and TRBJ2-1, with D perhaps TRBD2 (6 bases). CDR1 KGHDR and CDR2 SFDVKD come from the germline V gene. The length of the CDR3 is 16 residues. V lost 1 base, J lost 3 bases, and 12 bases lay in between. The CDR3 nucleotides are TGTGCCACCAGTGATTTACCCCGGGAGAACTACAATGAGCAGTTCTTC. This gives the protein CATSDLPRENYNEQFF.

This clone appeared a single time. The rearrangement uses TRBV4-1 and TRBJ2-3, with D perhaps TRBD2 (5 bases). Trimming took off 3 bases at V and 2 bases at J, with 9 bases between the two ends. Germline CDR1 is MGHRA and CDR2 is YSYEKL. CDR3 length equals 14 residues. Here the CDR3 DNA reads TGCGCCAGCAGCCATGAAGCGGACACAGATACGCAGTATTTT. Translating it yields CASSHEADTDTQYF.